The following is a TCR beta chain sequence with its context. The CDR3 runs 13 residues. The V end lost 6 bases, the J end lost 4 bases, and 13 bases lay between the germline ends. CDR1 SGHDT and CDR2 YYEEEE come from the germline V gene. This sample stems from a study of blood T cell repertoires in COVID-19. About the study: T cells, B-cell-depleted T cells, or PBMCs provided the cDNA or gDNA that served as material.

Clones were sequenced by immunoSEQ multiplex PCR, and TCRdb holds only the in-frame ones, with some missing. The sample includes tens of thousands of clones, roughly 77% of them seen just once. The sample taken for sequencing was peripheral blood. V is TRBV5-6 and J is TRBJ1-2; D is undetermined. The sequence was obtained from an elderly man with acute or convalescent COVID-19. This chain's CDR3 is CASTTGMTYGYTF. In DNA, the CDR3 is TGTGCCAGCACGACCGGGATGACCTATGGCTACACCTTC.